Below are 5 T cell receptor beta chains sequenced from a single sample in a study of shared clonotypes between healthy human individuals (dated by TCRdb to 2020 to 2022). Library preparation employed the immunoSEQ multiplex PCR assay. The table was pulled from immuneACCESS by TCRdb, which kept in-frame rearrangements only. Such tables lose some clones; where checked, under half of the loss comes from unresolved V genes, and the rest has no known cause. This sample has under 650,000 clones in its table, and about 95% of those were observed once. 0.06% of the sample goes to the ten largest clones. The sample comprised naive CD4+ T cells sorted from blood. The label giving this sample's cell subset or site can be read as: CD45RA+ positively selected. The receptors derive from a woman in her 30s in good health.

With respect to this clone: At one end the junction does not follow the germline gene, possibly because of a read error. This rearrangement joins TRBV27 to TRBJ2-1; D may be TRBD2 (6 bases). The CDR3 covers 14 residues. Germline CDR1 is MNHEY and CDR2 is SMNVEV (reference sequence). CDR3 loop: CPSGGSSSYNEQFF. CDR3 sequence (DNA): TGTCCCAGTGGGGGGTCGAGCTCCTACAATGAGCAGTTCTTC.

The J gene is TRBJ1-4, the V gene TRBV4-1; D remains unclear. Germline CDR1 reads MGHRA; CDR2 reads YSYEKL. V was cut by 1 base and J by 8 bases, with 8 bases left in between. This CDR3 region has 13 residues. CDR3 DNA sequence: TGCGCCAGCAGCCAAGTCCTTACCGAAAAACTGTTTTTT. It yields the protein CASSQVLTEKLFF.

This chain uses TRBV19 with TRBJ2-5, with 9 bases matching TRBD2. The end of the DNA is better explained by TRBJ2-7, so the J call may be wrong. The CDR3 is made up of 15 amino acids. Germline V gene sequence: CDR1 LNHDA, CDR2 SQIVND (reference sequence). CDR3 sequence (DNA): TGTGCCAGTAGTACGATGACTAGCGGACTCTACGAGCAGTACTTC. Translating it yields CASSTMTSGLYEQYF.

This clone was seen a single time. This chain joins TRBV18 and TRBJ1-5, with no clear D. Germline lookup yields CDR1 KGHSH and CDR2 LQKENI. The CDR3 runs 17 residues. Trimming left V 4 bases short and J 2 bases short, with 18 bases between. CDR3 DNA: TGTGCCAGCTCACTTACGCCGGGAGCCGGGGGCAATCAGCCCCAGCATTTT. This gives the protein CASSLTPGAGGNQPQHF.

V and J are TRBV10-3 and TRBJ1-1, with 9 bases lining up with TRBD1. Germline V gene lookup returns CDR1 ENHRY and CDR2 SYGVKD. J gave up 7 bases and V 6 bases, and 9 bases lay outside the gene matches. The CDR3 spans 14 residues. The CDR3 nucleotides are TGTGCCATCAGCAAAACACCGGGACAGGGTGAAGCTTTCTTT. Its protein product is CAISKTPGQGEAFF.